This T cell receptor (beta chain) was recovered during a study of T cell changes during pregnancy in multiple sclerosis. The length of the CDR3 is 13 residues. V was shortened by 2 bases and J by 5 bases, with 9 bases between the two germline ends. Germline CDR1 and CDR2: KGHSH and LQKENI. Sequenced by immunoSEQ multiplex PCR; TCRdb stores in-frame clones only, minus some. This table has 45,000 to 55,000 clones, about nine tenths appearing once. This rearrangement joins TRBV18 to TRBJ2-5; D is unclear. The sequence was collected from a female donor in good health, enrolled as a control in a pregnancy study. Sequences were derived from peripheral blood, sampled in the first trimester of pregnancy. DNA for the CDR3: TGTGCCAGCTCACCAACCGGTGAGGAGACCCAGTACTTC. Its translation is CASSPTGEETQYF.